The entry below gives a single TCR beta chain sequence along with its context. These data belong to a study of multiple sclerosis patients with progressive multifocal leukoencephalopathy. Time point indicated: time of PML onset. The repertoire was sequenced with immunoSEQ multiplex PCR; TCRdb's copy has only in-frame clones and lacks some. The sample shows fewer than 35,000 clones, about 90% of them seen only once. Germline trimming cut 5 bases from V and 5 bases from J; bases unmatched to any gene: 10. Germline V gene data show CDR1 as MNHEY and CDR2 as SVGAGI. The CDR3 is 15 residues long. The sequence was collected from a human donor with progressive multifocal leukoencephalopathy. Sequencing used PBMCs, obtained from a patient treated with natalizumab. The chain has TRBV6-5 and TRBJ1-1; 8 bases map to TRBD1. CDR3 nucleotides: TGTGCCAGCAGTCCGTGGACAGGGAGGAGGACTGAAGCTTTCTTT. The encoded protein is CASSPWTGRRTEAFF.